These T cell receptor beta chains were read from a single sample in a study of technical replicates of blood from a few donors. The table came from immunoSEQ multiplex PCR; TCRdb's copy has only in-frame clones and leaves some out. Among around 58,000 clones listed, around nine tenths were seen once. The sample comprised PBMCs. The receptors here all came from a human donor in good health. Some clones in this sample may be carry-over from other donors' samples. CDR3s include the opening cysteine and the closing phenylalanine or tryptophan. A D gene is named only where the DNA matches it firmly. Part of the rows lack a size; the others show once, few, many or a class for expanded clones.

v_gene: TRBV18; d_gene: .; abundance: .; j_gene: TRBJ1-6; CDR3aa: CASSPSREYNSPLHF; CDR3nt: TGTGCCAGCTCACCTTCCCGCGAATATAATTCACCCCTCCACTTT
v_gene: TRBV9; d_gene: TRBD1; abundance: .; j_gene: TRBJ1-1; CDR3aa: CASSDRQGIDTEAFF; CDR3nt: TGTGCCAGCAGCGACCGACAGGGGATAGACACTGAAGCTTTCTTT
v_gene: TRBV19; d_gene: .; abundance: .; j_gene: TRBJ2-2; CDR3aa: CASRPGQITGELFF; CDR3nt: TGTGCCAGTAGACCCGGACAGATTACCGGGGAGCTGTTTTTT
v_gene: TRBV2; d_gene: TRBD1; abundance: .; j_gene: TRBJ2-2; CDR3aa: CASSPQGTGELFF; CDR3nt: TGTGCCAGCAGCCCACAGGGGACCGGGGAGCTGTTTTTT
v_gene: TRBV7-9; d_gene: TRBD1; abundance: .; j_gene: TRBJ1-2; CDR3aa: CASSLGQGPAYGYTF; CDR3nt: TGTGCCAGCAGCTTAGGACAGGGGCCTGCGTATGGCTACACCTTC
v_gene: TRBV6-1; d_gene: .; abundance: once; j_gene: TRBJ1-1; CDR3aa: CASTPQANTEAFF; CDR3nt: TGTGCCAGCACCCCACAGGCGAACACTGAAGCTTTCTTT
v_gene: TRBV2; d_gene: .; abundance: .; j_gene: TRBJ2-2; CDR3aa: CASSLTGESTGELFF; CDR3nt: TGTGCCAGCAGTCTGACGGGAGAGAGCACCGGGGAGCTGTTTTTT
v_gene: TRBV2; d_gene: TRBD1; abundance: .; j_gene: TRBJ1-3; CDR3aa: CASKAYKDRGRNTIYF; CDR3nt: TGTGCCAGCAAAGCATACAAGGACAGGGGTAGAAACACCATATATTTT
v_gene: TRBV7-2; d_gene: TRBD1; abundance: .; j_gene: TRBJ1-2; CDR3aa: CASSLAGTGNYGYTF; CDR3nt: TGTGCCAGCAGCCTAGCCGGGACAGGGAACTATGGCTACACCTTC
v_gene: TRBV5-4; d_gene: .; abundance: .; j_gene: TRBJ1-2; CDR3aa: CASSLVPGPNYGYTF; CDR3nt: TGTGCCAGCAGCTTAGTTCCAGGGCCTAACTATGGCTACACCTTC
v_gene: TRBV5-6; d_gene: .; abundance: .; j_gene: TRBJ2-5; CDR3aa: CASSQDLQETQYF; CDR3nt: TGTGCCAGCAGCCAAGACTTACAAGAGACCCAGTACTTC
v_gene: TRBV19; d_gene: .; abundance: .; j_gene: TRBJ1-2; CDR3aa: CASSIGRVEGYTF; CDR3nt: TGTGCCAGTAGTATAGGCAGGGTAGAAGGCTACACCTTC
v_gene: TRBV4-3; d_gene: TRBD2; abundance: .; j_gene: TRBJ2-2; CDR3aa: CASSLGGRAVGELFF; CDR3nt: TGCGCCAGCAGCCTAGGCGGGAGGGCCGTCGGGGAGCTGTTTTTT
v_gene: TRBV25-1; d_gene: TRBD1; abundance: .; j_gene: TRBJ2-7; CDR3aa: CASSEGQGAYEQYF; CDR3nt: TGTGCCAGCAGTGAAGGCCAGGGGGCTTACGAGCAGTACTTC
v_gene: TRBV7-3; d_gene: .; abundance: .; j_gene: TRBJ1-1; CDR3aa: CASSPGGASTEAFF; CDR3nt: TGTGCCAGCAGCCCGGGGGGGGCGAGCACTGAAGCTTTCTTT
v_gene: TRBV7-3; d_gene: TRBD2; abundance: .; j_gene: TRBJ2-1; CDR3aa: CASSLLAGADEQFF; CDR3nt: TGTGCCAGCAGCCTACTAGCGGGAGCCGATGAGCAGTTCTTC
v_gene: TRBV7-3; d_gene: TRBD2; abundance: .; j_gene: TRBJ2-1; CDR3aa: CASSSSSGGHNEQFF; CDR3nt: TGTGCCAGCAGCTCATCTAGCGGGGGGCATAATGAGCAGTTCTTC
v_gene: TRBV5-5; d_gene: TRBD1; abundance: medium-sized; j_gene: TRBJ1-1; CDR3aa: CASSLNRGTEAFF; CDR3nt: TGTGCCAGCAGCTTGAACAGGGGGACTGAAGCTTTCTTT
v_gene: TRBV7-9; d_gene: TRBD2; abundance: .; j_gene: TRBJ2-1; CDR3aa: CASSLGRTSVNEQFF; CDR3nt: TGTGCCAGCAGCTTAGGTAGGACTAGCGTCAATGAGCAGTTCTTC
v_gene: TRBV6-1; d_gene: TRBD2; abundance: .; j_gene: TRBJ2-7; CDR3aa: CASSGLGLAGAYEQYF; CDR3nt: TGTGCCAGCAGTGGGCTGGGACTAGCGGGAGCCTACGAGCAGTACTTC
v_gene: TRBV6-6; d_gene: TRBD1; abundance: once; j_gene: TRBJ1-2; CDR3aa: CASSYTGTGYNYGYTF; CDR3nt: TGTGCCAGCAGTTATACCGGGACAGGGTACAACTATGGCTACACCTTC
v_gene: TRBV2; d_gene: .; abundance: .; j_gene: TRBJ1-6; CDR3aa: CASIGSSYNSPLHF; CDR3nt: TGTGCCAGCATTGGGAGCTCCTATAATTCACCCCTCCACTTT
v_gene: TRBV27; d_gene: .; abundance: .; j_gene: TRBJ2-2; CDR3aa: CASSFRGLSTAIVGGELFF; CDR3nt: TGTGCCAGCAGTTTTCGAGGTCTAAGTACCGCCATTGTAGGCGGGGAGCTGTTTTTT
v_gene: TRBV4-1; d_gene: TRBD2; abundance: few; j_gene: TRBJ2-2; CDR3aa: CASSSRTSGNTGELFF; CDR3nt: TGCGCCAGCAGCTCCCGGACTAGCGGTAACACCGGGGAGCTGTTTTTT
v_gene: TRBV5-1; d_gene: TRBD1; abundance: .; j_gene: TRBJ1-4; CDR3aa: CASSPGQGSTNEKLFF; CDR3nt: TGCGCCAGCAGCCCAGGACAGGGGTCAACTAATGAAAAACTGTTTTTT
v_gene: TRBV19; d_gene: .; abundance: once; j_gene: TRBJ1-2; CDR3aa: CASSSGRPENYGYTF; CDR3nt: TGTGCCAGTAGTAGCGGGAGGCCGGAAAATTATGGCTACACCTTC
v_gene: TRBV5-1; d_gene: .; abundance: .; j_gene: TRBJ1-1; CDR3aa: CASSLAGGRNTEAFF; CDR3nt: TGCGCCAGCAGCTTGGCCGGGGGGCGGAACACTGAAGCTTTCTTT
v_gene: TRBV5-1; d_gene: TRBD1; abundance: .; j_gene: TRBJ2-1; CDR3aa: CASRPGQGAYNEQFF; CDR3nt: TGCGCCAGCAGGCCTGGACAGGGGGCCTACAATGAGCAGTTCTTC
v_gene: TRBV4-3; d_gene: .; abundance: .; j_gene: TRBJ1-5; CDR3aa: CASSQDWGLNQPQHF; CDR3nt: TGCGCCAGCAGCCAAGATTGGGGACTTAATCAGCCCCAGCATTTT
v_gene: TRBV6-1; d_gene: .; abundance: .; j_gene: TRBJ1-1; CDR3aa: CASSANERAFF; CDR3nt: TGTGCCAGCAGTGCCAATGAGCGAGCTTTCTTT
v_gene: TRBV6-5; d_gene: TRBD1; abundance: .; j_gene: TRBJ1-5; CDR3aa: CASSGTGLINQPQHF; CDR3nt: TGTGCCAGCAGCGGGACAGGGCTAATTAATCAGCCCCAGCATTTT
v_gene: TRBV12-2; d_gene: .; abundance: .; j_gene: TRBJ1-1; CDR3aa: CASRLVAAGGENPTEGRIEAFF; CDR3nt: TGTGCAAGTCGCTTAGTAGCCGCCGGGGGGGAAAACCCCACGGAGGGGAGGATTGAAGCTTTCTTT
v_gene: TRBV7-8; d_gene: .; abundance: .; j_gene: TRBJ2-5; CDR3aa: CASSNGFSGGETQYF; CDR3nt: TGTGCCAGCAGCAATGGGTTTAGCGGAGGGGAGACCCAGTACTTC
v_gene: TRBV6-4; d_gene: TRBD2; abundance: .; j_gene: TRBJ2-3; CDR3aa: CASSPEGEAGQDTQYF; CDR3nt: TGTGCCAGCAGTCCCGAGGGTGAAGCGGGGCAGGATACGCAGTATTTT
v_gene: TRBV12-5; d_gene: .; abundance: .; j_gene: TRBJ1-1; CDR3aa: CASGSTGRAEAFF; CDR3nt: TGTGCTAGTGGTAGCACAGGGCGGGCTGAAGCTTTCTTT
v_gene: TRBV9; d_gene: TRBD1; abundance: .; j_gene: TRBJ1-2; CDR3aa: CASSVQTGDYGYTF; CDR3nt: TGTGCCAGCAGCGTACAAACAGGGGACTATGGCTACACCTTC
v_gene: TRBV29-1; d_gene: TRBD1; abundance: few; j_gene: TRBJ1-1; CDR3aa: CSVRQGGTEAFF; CDR3nt: TGCAGCGTACGACAGGGAGGCACTGAAGCTTTCTTT
v_gene: TRBV7-9; d_gene: .; abundance: .; j_gene: TRBJ2-7; CDR3aa: CASSSPSEGRIF; CDR3nt: TGTGCCAGCAGTTCCCCCTCCGAGGGCCGGATCTTC
v_gene: TRBV18; d_gene: .; abundance: .; j_gene: TRBJ1-2; CDR3aa: CASSQTGQPANYGYTF; CDR3nt: TGTGCCAGCTCACAAACAGGACAGCCCGCTAACTATGGCTACACCTTC
v_gene: TRBV7-9; d_gene: TRBD2; abundance: .; j_gene: TRBJ2-1; CDR3aa: CASAGEGYNEQFF; CDR3nt: TGTGCCAGCGCGGGAGAGGGCTACAATGAGCAGTTCTTC
v_gene: TRBV5-4; d_gene: .; abundance: few; j_gene: TRBJ2-4; CDR3aa: CASSELGGRRAQNIQYF; CDR3nt: TGTGCCAGCAGCGAACTCGGAGGGCGGAGGGCCCAAAACATTCAGTACTTC
v_gene: TRBV7-9; d_gene: .; abundance: .; j_gene: TRBJ2-7; CDR3aa: CASSLAIGGAGTYEQYF; CDR3nt: TGTGCCAGCAGCTTAGCTATCGGCGGTGCAGGGACCTACGAGCAGTACTTC
v_gene: TRBV4-1; d_gene: TRBD2; abundance: .; j_gene: TRBJ2-7; CDR3aa: CASSQEGSGVYEQYF; CDR3nt: TGCGCCAGCAGCCAAGAAGGTAGCGGGGTCTACGAGCAGTACTTC
v_gene: TRBV7-6; d_gene: .; abundance: .; j_gene: TRBJ2-5; CDR3aa: CASSPNLAVGETQYF; CDR3nt: TGTGCCAGCAGCCCGAACTTAGCGGTGGGGGAGACCCAGTACTTC
v_gene: TRBV5-1; d_gene: TRBD1; abundance: .; j_gene: TRBJ2-5; CDR3aa: CASSLGDRGWQETQYF; CDR3nt: TGCGCCAGCAGCTTGGGAGACAGGGGGTGGCAAGAGACCCAGTACTTC
v_gene: TRBV7-9; d_gene: TRBD1; abundance: .; j_gene: TRBJ2-7; CDR3aa: CASSLVGQGYEQYF; CDR3nt: TGTGCCAGCAGCTTAGTGGGACAGGGCTACGAGCAGTACTTC
v_gene: TRBV5-1; d_gene: .; abundance: .; j_gene: TRBJ1-2; CDR3aa: CASSLALAPSNYGYTF; CDR3nt: TGCGCCAGCAGCTTGGCCTTAGCCCCCAGCAACTATGGCTACACCTTC
v_gene: TRBV5-1; d_gene: TRBD1; abundance: .; j_gene: TRBJ1-5; CDR3aa: CASSLEGAGQPQHF; CDR3nt: TGCGCCAGCAGCTTGGAGGGGGCTGGTCAGCCCCAGCATTTT
v_gene: TRBV10-3; d_gene: TRBD1; abundance: .; j_gene: TRBJ1-5; CDR3aa: CAISESGQGAVSNQPQHF; CDR3nt: TGTGCCATCAGTGAGTCAGGACAGGGGGCAGTTAGCAATCAGCCCCAGCATTTT